The 27 T cell receptor beta chains below come from one sample, sequenced in a study of shared clonotypes between healthy human individuals. Clones were read by immunoSEQ multiplex PCR, and TCRdb kept only the in-frame ones, dropping some. The table lists around 95,000 clones, 67% of them singletons. The sample comprised memory CD8+ T cells sorted from blood. Subset meaning: CD45RO+ cells pooled with CCR7-negative TemRA cells. The receptors stem from a man under 40 in good health.

Only a few counts were recorded for this clone. The gene calls are TRBV11-2 and TRBJ2-2, with D unclear. The CDR3 is 14 residues long. CDR1 SGHAT and CDR2 FQNNGV come from the germline V gene. V was pared by 2 bases and J by 5 bases, with 9 bases between. The DNA of the CDR3 is TGTGCCAGCAGCTTAATTGATAGAACCGGGGAGCTGTTTTTT. Protein sequence: CASSLIDRTGELFF.

This clone occurred a few times. The CDR3 DNA reads as TGTGCCAGCAGTGGGACTAGCGGTTACGAGCAGTACTTC. Translating it yields CASSGTSGYEQYF. V usage is TRBV6-5 and J usage is TRBJ2-7; 11 bases align to TRBD2. The germline CDR1 and CDR2 sequences are MNHEY and SVGAGI. After removal of 5 bases from V and 4 bases from J, the junction contained 1 base not matched to a gene. The CDR3 contains 13 residues.

This chain uses TRBV6-1 with TRBJ1-5; D is possibly TRBD1 (6 bases). In germline, CDR1 is MNHNS, CDR2 SASEGT. This CDR3 region has 18 residues. The V gene lost 4 bases and the J gene lost 0 bases, with 19 bases spanning the gap. The DNA for the CDR3 is TGTGCCAGCAGTGCAAGCAGGGGAAAAGGTTATAGCAATCAGCCCCAGCATTTT. Protein: CASSASRGKGYSNQPQHF.

The chain has TRBV18 and TRBJ2-1; 9 nucleotides agree with TRBD1. Germline lookup yields CDR1 KGHSH and CDR2 LQKENI. This CDR3 is built from 15 residues. V lost 3 bases, J lost 4 bases, and 4 bases stayed unmatched. As DNA, the CDR3 is TGTGCCAGCTCACCCGGGACAGGGATGTACAATGAGCAGTTCTTC. Its translation: CASSPGTGMYNEQFF.

The table lists this clone with a few counts. The chain recombines TRBV7-9 with TRBJ2-6; D possibly matches TRBD1 or TRBD2 (5 bases each). CDR3 length: 19 amino acids. Germline V gene lookup returns CDR1 SEHNR and CDR2 FQNEAQ (reference sequence). V was pared by 4 bases and J by 0 bases, with 19 bases between. CDR3 in DNA: TGTGCCAGCAGCTCGGGGTTGGTCACTGGGACCTCTGGGGCCAACGTCCTGACTTTC. Translated: CASSSGLVTGTSGANVLTF.

The chain couples TRBV19 to TRBJ2-1; 7 positions agree with TRBD1. The CDR3 covers 17 residues. In germline, CDR1 is LNHDA, CDR2 SQIVND (reference sequence). The trim removed 8 bases at V and 6 bases at J, leaving 19 bases unmatched. The CDR3 DNA reads as TGTGCCAGTTGCCGTCGTACCGGGACAGACATCTTCAATGAGCAGTTCTTC. Translating gives CASCRRTGTDIFNEQFF.

The chain couples TRBV6-6 to TRBJ2-1; 12 bases match TRBD2. The trim removed 5 bases at V and 0 bases at J, leaving 2 bases unmatched. CDR1 is MNHNY, CDR2 SVGAGI, per germline (reference sequence). This CDR3 comprises 16 residues. CDR3: CASSMGLAGSYNEQFF. The DNA for the CDR3 is TGTGCCAGCAGTATGGGACTAGCGGGCTCCTACAATGAGCAGTTCTTC.

This chain joins TRBV19 and TRBJ2-1, with 7 bases identical to TRBD2. The CDR3 sequence is 15 residues long. Germline assignment: CDR1 LNHDA and CDR2 SQIVND (reference sequence). V shed 3 bases, J shed 7 bases, and the junction held 9 bases outside the gene matches. The CDR3 protein is CASSMDSGSVNEQFF. As DNA, the CDR3 is TGTGCCAGTAGTATGGATAGCGGGTCCGTTAATGAGCAGTTCTTC.

This clone was counted only a few times. The identical CDR3 is also encoded by other nucleotide sequences in the sample. The chain employs TRBV15 and TRBJ2-7; D is uncertain. The CDR3 length is 13 residues. V was clipped by 0 bases and J by 0 bases, with 3 bases between them. CDR1 is LNHNV and CDR2 is YYDKDF in the germline V gene (reference sequence). The CDR3 spells CATSRDRSYEQYF. CDR3 nucleotide sequence: TGTGCCACCAGCAGAGATCGCTCCTACGAGCAGTACTTC.

CDR3 DNA: TGTGCCAGCAGTTCGCCGGGACAGGGGGACTACGAGCAGTACTTC. Protein: CASSSPGQGDYEQYF. This chain connects TRBV7-2 to TRBJ2-7; 11 positions match TRBD1. The V and J ends lost 6 bases and 3 bases, in that order; junction bases with no gene match: 7. The CDR3 contains 15 residues. Looked up from germline, CDR1 is SGHTA and CDR2 is FQGNSA.

The sample holds a few counts of this clone. The V gene is TRBV6-5, the J gene TRBJ1-2; the D is unclear. This CDR3 contains 12 residues. Germline values: CDR1 MNHEY, CDR2 SVGAGI. Trimming removed 4 bases from V and 3 bases from J, with 6 bases in between. This CDR3 is CASSWGDYGYTF. The DNA of the CDR3 is TGTGCCAGCAGTTGGGGAGACTATGGCTACACCTTC.

This sequence joins TRBV28 and TRBJ2-7; no definite D call. V lost 4 bases, J lost 1 base, and 2 bases lay in between. Per the germline V gene, CDR1 is MDHEN and CDR2 is SYDVKM. CDR3 length: 11 residues. CDR3 loop: CASSWSYEQYF. CDR3 DNA: TGTGCCAGCAGTTGGTCCTACGAGCAGTACTTC. Full variable domain (rest looked up from reference TRBV28 and TRBJ2-7): DVKVTQSSRYLVKRTGEKVFLECVQDMDHENMFWYRQDPGLGLRLIYFSYDVKMKEKGDIPEGYSVSREKKERFSLILESASTNQTSMYLCASSWSYEQYFGPGTRLTVT.

This clone was seen a single time. J is TRBJ1-1 and V is TRBV2; the D gene is possibly TRBD1 (5 bases). This CDR3 has 14 residues. The germline CDR1 and CDR2 sequences are SNHLY and FYNNEI. The V end was cut by 3 bases, the J end by 1 base, with 9 bases between. CDR3 nucleotide sequence: TGTGCCAGCAGTGACAACAGGAGGAACACTGAAGCTTTCTTT. It specifies CASSDNRRNTEAFF. Using reference TRBV2 and TRBJ1-1 for the parts outside the CDR3, the full variable domain is EPEVTQTPSHQVTQMGQEVILRCVPISNHLYFYWYRQILGQKVEFLVSFYNNEISEKSEIFDDQFSVERPDGSNFTLKIRSTKLEDSAMYFCASSDNRRNTEAFFGQGTRLTVV.

The gene calls are TRBV4-1 and TRBJ1-2, with D possibly matching TRBD1 (6 bases). The length of the CDR3 is 15 residues. CDR1 is MGHRA, CDR2 YSYEKL, per germline. Trimming shortened V by 3 bases and J by 4 bases, and 15 bases separated the two germline ends. The CDR3 here is CASSQTTGGGYGYTF. The CDR3 DNA reads TGCGCCAGCAGCCAGACGACCGGAGGGGGCTATGGCTACACCTTC.

V is TRBV28 and J is TRBJ2-5; 7 nucleotides line up with TRBD1. V trimming: 3 bases; J trimming: 5 bases; junction bases outside the gene matches: 9. Germline values: CDR1 MDHEN, CDR2 SYDVKM. CDR3 length: 15 amino acids. CDR3 nucleotide sequence: TGTGCCAGCAGTTTGTTTAAGGGGGCAGGGGAGACCCAGTACTTC. This sequence encodes CASSLFKGAGETQYF.

V and J are TRBV10-2 and TRBJ2-7; 8 bases are shared with TRBD1. V dropped 6 bases and J dropped 2; count of bases not matched to a gene: 9. The CDR3 consists of 15 residues. Germline CDR1 reads WSHSY; CDR2 reads SAAADI. The CDR3 DNA follows: TGCGCCAGCAGCGAGGGACAGGCAGATACCTACGAGCAGTACTTC. As protein: CASSEGQADTYEQYF.

V and J are TRBV14 and TRBJ1-1, with D possibly matching TRBD1 (6 bases). Trimming took off 0 bases at V and 10 bases at J, with 12 bases between the two ends. This CDR3 has 13 residues. Germline V gene data show CDR1 as SGHDN and CDR2 as FVKESK. The CDR3 protein is CASSQEVGARAFF. The CDR3 DNA sequence: TGTGCCAGCAGCCAAGAAGTGGGGGCCAGAGCTTTCTTT.

The rearrangement links TRBV28 to TRBJ1-2; D is possibly TRBD1 (5 bases). Germline V lookup: CDR1 MDHEN, CDR2 SYDVKM. Trimming removed 5 bases from V and 4 bases from J, with 20 bases in between. The CDR3 has 16 residues. CDR3 sequence: CASSTQYVREGYGYTF. The DNA of the CDR3 is TGTGCCAGCAGTACCCAGTACGTCAGGGAGGGCTATGGCTACACCTTC.

The chain uses TRBV28 and TRBJ1-4, with D hard to call. CDR1 MDHEN and CDR2 SYDVKM come from the germline V gene. There are 15 residues in the CDR3. V was pared by 6 bases and J by 7 bases, with 18 bases between. This CDR3 is CASSSTVPGAEKLFF. The CDR3 region has the DNA TGTGCCAGCAGCTCCACAGTCCCTGGTGCTGAAAAACTGTTTTTT.

CDR3 protein: CASSPRDSLTGDTQYF. The CDR3 coding sequence is TGTGCCAGCTCACCACGGGACAGCTTAACAGGGGATACGCAGTATTTT. The chain recombines TRBV18 with TRBJ2-3, with TRBD1 matching over 7 bases. The CDR3 length is 16 residues. Germline CDR1 and CDR2: KGHSH and LQKENI. The V gene end was trimmed by 1 base and the J gene end by 6 bases; junction bases not matched to a gene: 10.

This clone has a count of ten or more. The chain carries TRBV19 and TRBJ2-2, with a tentative D call TRBD1 (6 bases). Trimming pared 7 bases from V and 6 bases from J, leaving 9 bases between. This CDR3 spans 12 amino acids. CDR1 is LNHDA, CDR2 SQIVND, per germline (reference sequence). The CDR3 nucleotides are TGTGCCAGTACCCAGGGGTCCGGGGAGCTGTTTTTT. It yields the protein CASTQGSGELFF.

In this sample, this clone turned up once. This chain links TRBV7-9 with TRBJ2-6, with 10 positions matching TRBD1. Trimming cost V 4 bases and J 0 bases; bases outside gene matches: 6. CDR1 and CDR2 from the germline V gene are SEHNR and FQNEAQ (reference sequence). The CDR3 runs to 18 residues. CDR3 in DNA: TGTGCCAGCAGCTCGGACAGGGGGGAGAGCTCTGGGGCCAACGTCCTGACTTTC. It encodes CASSSDRGESSGANVLTF.

V gene TRBV11-2 combines with J gene TRBJ2-1, with 7 positions matching TRBD2. The V and J ends lost 1 base and 8 bases, in that order; junction bases with no gene match: 17. The CDR3 spans 18 residues. The V gene's germline CDR1 is SGHAT and CDR2 FQNNGV. CDR3 amino acids: CASSLAPAGLGFSYEQFF. Written as DNA, the CDR3 is TGTGCCAGCAGCTTAGCCCCGGCCGGACTAGGATTTAGTTATGAGCAGTTCTTC.

The chain recombines TRBV2 with TRBJ2-1, with unresolved D. Germline lookup yields CDR1 SNHLY and CDR2 FYNNEI. The V end was cut by 8 bases, the J end by 7 bases, with 12 bases between. This CDR3 region has 12 residues. In DNA, the CDR3 is TGTGCCAGCCGTACCGTTATTAATGAGCAGTTCTTC. This codes for CASRTVINEQFF.

The CDR3 protein is CASSEGTGKILVTDTQYF. The CDR3 DNA is TGTGCCAGCAGCGAGGGGACAGGGAAAATTTTGGTGACAGATACGCAGTATTTT. The chain employs TRBV7-6 and TRBJ2-3; 9 nucleotides match TRBD1. The CDR3 loop spans 18 amino acids. With 5 bases clipped from V and 3 bases from J, the junction kept 15 bases outside the gene matches. Per the germline V gene, CDR1 is SGHVS and CDR2 is FNYEAQ.

The chain carries TRBV10-3 and TRBJ2-1, with 10 bases fitting TRBD1. Germline lookup yields CDR1 ENHRY and CDR2 SYGVKD. The CDR3 contains 15 residues. V gave up 4 bases and J gave up 7 bases; unmatched junction bases: 7. CDR3 coding DNA: TGTGCCATCAGTGTACCAGGACAGGGGGAAAATGAGCAGTTCTTC. It is translated as CAISVPGQGENEQFF.

This clone appeared a few times. The J gene is TRBJ2-7, the V gene TRBV4-3; D might be TRBD1 or TRBD2, each matching 5 bases. This CDR3 is 16 amino acids long. The V end was cut by 3 bases, the J end by 1 base, with 16 bases between. CDR1 is LGHNA, CDR2 YSLEER, per germline. DNA of the CDR3: TGCGCCAGCAGCCAGGAAGTCGGGACCTTATCCTACGAGCAGTACTTC. Protein: CASSQEVGTLSYEQYF.